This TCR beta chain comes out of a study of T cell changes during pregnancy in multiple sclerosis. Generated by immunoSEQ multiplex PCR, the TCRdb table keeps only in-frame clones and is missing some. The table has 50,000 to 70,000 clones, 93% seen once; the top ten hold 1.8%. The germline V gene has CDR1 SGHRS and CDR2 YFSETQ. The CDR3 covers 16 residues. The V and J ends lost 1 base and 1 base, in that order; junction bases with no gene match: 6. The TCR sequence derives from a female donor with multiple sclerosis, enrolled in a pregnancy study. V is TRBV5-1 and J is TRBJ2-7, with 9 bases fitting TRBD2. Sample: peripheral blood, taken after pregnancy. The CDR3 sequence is CASSLLAGEKSYEQYF. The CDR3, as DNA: TGCGCCAGCAGCTTGTTAGCGGGGGAGAAGTCCTACGAGCAGTACTTC.